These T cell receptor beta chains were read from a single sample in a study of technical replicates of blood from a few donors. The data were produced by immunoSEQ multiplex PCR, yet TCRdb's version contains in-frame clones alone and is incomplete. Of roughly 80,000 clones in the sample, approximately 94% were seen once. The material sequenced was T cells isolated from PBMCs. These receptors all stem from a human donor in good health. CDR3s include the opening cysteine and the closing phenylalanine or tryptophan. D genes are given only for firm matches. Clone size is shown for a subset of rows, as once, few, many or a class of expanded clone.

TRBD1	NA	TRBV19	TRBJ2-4	TGTGCCAGTAGTATAAGCACAGGGGGTCCCTCTTTGGACATTCAGTACTTC	CASSISTGGPSLDIQYF
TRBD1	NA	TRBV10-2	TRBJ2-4	TGCGCCAGCAGAGGACAGGGGGGGGACATTCAGTACTTC	CASRGQGGDIQYF
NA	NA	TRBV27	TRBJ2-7	TGTGCCAGCAGTTTATCGAGGGGCGGGATTTACGAGCAGTACTTC	CASSLSRGGIYEQYF
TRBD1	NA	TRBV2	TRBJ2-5	TGTGCCAGCATCGGGACAGTTCATGGGGGGACCCAGTACTTC	CASIGTVHGGTQYF
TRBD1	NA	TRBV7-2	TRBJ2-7	TGTGCCAGCAGCCCTCGACAGGGGGGTAGCTACGAGCAGTACTTC	CASSPRQGGSYEQYF
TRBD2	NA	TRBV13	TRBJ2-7	TGTGCCAGCAGCCAAGGACTAGTTGGCAGGGACGAGCAGTACTTC	CASSQGLVGRDEQYF
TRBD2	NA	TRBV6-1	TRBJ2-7	TGTGCCAGCAGTGAAAGGACTAGCGGGGCTTACGAGCAGTACTTC	CASSERTSGAYEQYF
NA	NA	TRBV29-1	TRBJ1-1	TGCAGCGTTATCAGCACTGAAGCTTTCTTT	CSVISTEAFF
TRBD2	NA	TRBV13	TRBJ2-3	TGTGCCAGCAGCGATACCGGGACTAGCGGGAGGGCAGATACGCAGTATTTT	CASSDTGTSGRADTQYF
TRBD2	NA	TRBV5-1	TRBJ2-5	TGCGCCAGCAGCCGGACTAGCCAAGAGACCCAGTACTTC	CASSRTSQETQYF
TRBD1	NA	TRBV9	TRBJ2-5	TGTGCCAGCAGCGGAGACGTGGGACAGGGACCAGAGACCCAGTACTTC	CASSGDVGQGPETQYF
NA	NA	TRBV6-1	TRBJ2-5	TGTGCCAGCAGTCACCGGGACACCCAAGAGACCCAGTACTTC	CASSHRDTQETQYF
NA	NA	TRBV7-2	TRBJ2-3	TGTGCCAGCAGCTTCTCTTCCACAGATACGCAGTATTTT	CASSFSSTDTQYF
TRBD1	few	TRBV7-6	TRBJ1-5	TGTGCCAGCAGCCGGACAGGGAGCGGCCAGCCCCAGCATTTT	CASSRTGSGQPQHF
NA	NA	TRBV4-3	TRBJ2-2	TGCGCCAGCAGCCTGAACTTGGGGGGGGCCTCAACCGGGGAGCTGTTTTTT	CASSLNLGGASTGELFF
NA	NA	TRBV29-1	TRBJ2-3	TGCAGCCTACAGGGTGGCACAGATACGCAGTATTTT	CSLQGGTDTQYF
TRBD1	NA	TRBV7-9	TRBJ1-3	TGTGCCAGCAGCCTAACAGGGGGAGGAAACACCATATATTTT	CASSLTGGGNTIYF
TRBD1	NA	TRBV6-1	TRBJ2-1	TGTGCCTCCTCAGGGACAGGAATACACAATGAGCAGTTCTTC	CASSGTGIHNEQFF
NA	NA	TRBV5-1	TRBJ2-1	TGCGCCAGCAGCCAAGCGCACAATGAGCAGTTCTTC	CASSQAHNEQFF
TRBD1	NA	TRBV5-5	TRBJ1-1	TGTGCCAGCAGCTTGACAGGGGGCAAGAACACTGAAGCTTTCTTT	CASSLTGGKNTEAFF
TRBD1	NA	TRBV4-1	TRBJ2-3	TGCGCCAGCAGCCAAGAGGGGACAGGGAATTTGGGAGATACGCAGTATTTT	CASSQEGTGNLGDTQYF
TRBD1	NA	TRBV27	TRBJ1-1	TGTGCCAGCAGTTATGGGCAGGGGGGCACTGAAGCTTTCTTT	CASSYGQGGTEAFF
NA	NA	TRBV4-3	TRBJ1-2	TGCGCCAGCAGCCAAGACGCTGGGCAGGGTGATGGCTACACCTTC	CASSQDAGQGDGYTF
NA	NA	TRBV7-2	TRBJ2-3	TGTGCCAGCAGCCTAACCTACACAGATACGCAGTATTTT	CASSLTYTDTQYF
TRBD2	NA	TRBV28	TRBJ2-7	TGTGCCAGCAGAGACCCCAGCGGGAGGTTCCACGAGCAGTACTTC	CASRDPSGRFHEQYF
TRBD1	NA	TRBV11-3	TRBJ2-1	TGTGCCAGCAGCCCCGACAGGGCTGACAATGAGCAGTTCTTC	CASSPDRADNEQFF
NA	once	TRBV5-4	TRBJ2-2	TGTGCCAGCAGCTTAAAAAGGGGGAACACCGGGGAGCTGTTTTTT	CASSLKRGNTGELFF
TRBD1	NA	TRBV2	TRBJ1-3	TGTGCCAGCAGTGGTAGACAGGGAAGAGGTGGAAACACCATATATTTT	CASSGRQGRGGNTIYF
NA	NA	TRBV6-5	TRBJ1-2	TGTGCCAGCAGCCGCCCCGAGGGTGGGTTCACCTTC	CASSRPEGGFTF
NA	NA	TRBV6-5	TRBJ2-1	TGTGCCAGCAAGTCATCCGGGAATGAGCAGTTCTTC	CASKSSGNEQFF
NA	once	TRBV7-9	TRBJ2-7	TGTGCCAGCAGCTTAGGCAGGGGGGTCGAGCAGTACTTC	CASSLGRGVEQYF
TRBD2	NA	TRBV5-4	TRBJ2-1	TGTGCCAGCAGCCACAAAATCTCACTAGCGGGAGATGAGAATGAGCAGTTCTTC	CASSHKISLAGDENEQFF
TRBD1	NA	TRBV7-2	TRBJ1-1	TGTGCCAGCAGCTTACTCCCGGGACAGGGTGGTGAAGCTTTCTTT	CASSLLPGQGGEAFF
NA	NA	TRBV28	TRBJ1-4	TGTGCCAGCAACCGGGACGGACTAAATGAAAAACTGTTTTTT	CASNRDGLNEKLFF
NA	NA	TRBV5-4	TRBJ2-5	TGTGCCAGCAGCTTGTATCCCCCCGGAGAGACCCAGTACTTC	CASSLYPPGETQYF
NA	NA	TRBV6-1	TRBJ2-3	TGTGCCAGCAGTGAACAGGTGTCTAGCACAGATACGCAGTATTTT	CASSEQVSSTDTQYF
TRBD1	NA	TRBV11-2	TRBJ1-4	TGTGCCAGCAGCTTAGGGTCCGGGACAGGAGGTGAAAAACTGTTTTTT	CASSLGSGTGGEKLFF
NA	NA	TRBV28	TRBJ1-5	TGTGCCAGCAGGCCCTCCCCGGGACAAGGAAGTGGCAATCAGCCCCAGCATTTT	CASRPSPGQGSGNQPQHF
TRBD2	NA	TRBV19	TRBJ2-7	TGTGCCAGTAGTCAACCGGGACTAGGTTCCTACGAGCAGTACTTC	CASSQPGLGSYEQYF
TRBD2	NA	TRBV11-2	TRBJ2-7	TGTGCCAGCAGCTTAATAAGCGGGAGCTACGAGCAGTACTTC	CASSLISGSYEQYF
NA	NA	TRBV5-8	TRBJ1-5	TGTGCCAGCAGCTGGTGGAGGGACAATCAGCCCCAGCATTTT	CASSWWRDNQPQHF
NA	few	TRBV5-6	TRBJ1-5	TGTGCCAGCAGCTTGTCAGGGAGGGACAATCAGCCCCAGCATTTT	CASSLSGRDNQPQHF
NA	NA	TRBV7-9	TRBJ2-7	TGTGCCAGCAGCTTCAGGGAAGCCTACGAGCAGTACTTC	CASSFREAYEQYF
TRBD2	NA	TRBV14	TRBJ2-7	TGTGCCAGCAGCCAATCGGGACTATTCTACGAGCAGTACTTC	CASSQSGLFYEQYF
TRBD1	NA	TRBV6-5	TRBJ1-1	TGTGCCAGCAGTACGACAGGGCTCCCTGAAGCTTTCTTT	CASSTTGLPEAFF
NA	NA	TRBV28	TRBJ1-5	TGTGCCAGCAGTTTTATTTCCAGAACAGAGTACAATCAGCCCCAGCATTTT	CASSFISRTEYNQPQHF
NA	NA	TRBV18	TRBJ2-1	TGTGCCAGCTCACCAGGGATCCAAGGCTCTCAGCGGAATGAGCAGTTCTTC	CASSPGIQGSQRNEQFF
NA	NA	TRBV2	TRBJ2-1	TGTGCCAGCAGTGAATTGTTGGGACTCGAGCAGTTCTTC	CASSELLGLEQFF
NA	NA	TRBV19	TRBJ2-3	TGTGCCAGTAGTATACGGGACTCTAGCACAGATACGCAGTATTTT	CASSIRDSSTDTQYF
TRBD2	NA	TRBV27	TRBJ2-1	TGTGCCAGCAGTTTCCTAGCGGGAGCCCTCTACAATGAGCAGTTCTTC	CASSFLAGALYNEQFF
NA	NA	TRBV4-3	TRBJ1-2	TGCGCCAGCAGCCAGGACAGATTGAACTATGGCTACACCTTC	CASSQDRLNYGYTF
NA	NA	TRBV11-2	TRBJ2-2	TGTGCCAGCAGCTTAGGTGGGGGGTACACCGGGGAGCTGTTTTTT	CASSLGGGYTGELFF
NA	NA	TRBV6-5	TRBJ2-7	TGTGCCAGCAGTTACTCGGAGGCCTACGAGCAGTACTTC	CASSYSEAYEQYF
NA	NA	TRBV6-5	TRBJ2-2	TGTGCCAGCAGTTACGGAGCTCTCGGGGAGCTGTTTTTT	CASSYGALGELFF
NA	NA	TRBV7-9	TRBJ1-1	TGTGCCAGCAGCTTAGACAGGAACACTGAAGCTTTCTTT	CASSLDRNTEAFF
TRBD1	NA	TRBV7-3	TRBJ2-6	TGTGCCAGCAGCTTAATGACAGGGGTTGGGGCCAACGTCCTGACTTTC	CASSLMTGVGANVLTF
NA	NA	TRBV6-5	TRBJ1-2	TGTGCCAGCAGTTACTCGAGGGCTAACGAGGGTGGCTACACCTTC	CASSYSRANEGGYTF
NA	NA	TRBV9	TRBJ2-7	TGTGCCAGCAGCGTAGAGTCCAGTTCCTACGAGCAGTACTTC	CASSVESSSYEQYF